This T cell receptor beta chain was recovered during a study of shared clonotypes between healthy human individuals. Data came from immunoSEQ multiplex PCR; TCRdb stores just in-frame clones and leaves some out. The profile covers some 2,500,000 clones, with approximately 93% appearing a single time and about 0.38% taken by the ten largest. The material sequenced was naive CD4+ T cells from PBMCs. Sample subset: CD45RA+ positively selected. This sequence was found in a man aged 18 to 30 in good health. Some clones in this sample may be carry-over from other donors' samples.

CDR3 nucleotide sequence: TGCAGTGCTAGGTACCTAGCGGGGAAGTTCTTC. It is translated as CSARYLAGKFF. This chain uses TRBV20-1 with TRBJ2-1; 9 bases map to TRBD2. CDR3 length: 11 amino acids. Trimming took 3 bases from V and 14 from J; bases not matched to a gene: 5. Looked up from germline, CDR1 is DFQATT and CDR2 is SNEGSKA (reference sequence).